Below are 15 T cell receptor beta chains sequenced from a single sample in a study of T-cell reconstitution after alpha-beta-depleted transplantation in children. Library preparation (for TCRbeta) was performed with unique molecular identifiers. A single record per CDR3 protein comes from TCRdb applying MiXCR to the PCR reads. The sample carries some 530,000 distinct CDR3 sequences, under 15% recorded once. The input for sequencing was PBMCs from the stem cell graft donor, taken from the stem cell graft. Receptors originate from a human donor who donated a stem cell graft to a child with combined immunodeficiency.

The rearrangement joins TRBV27 to TRBJ2-7; 13 bases are a match to TRBD2. The CDR3 runs to 17 residues. Germline trimming cut 2 bases from V and 2 bases from J; bases unmatched to any gene: 6. CDR1 and CDR2 (germline): MNHEY, SMNVEV (reference sequence). The CDR3: CASSLHPGLAGAYEQYF. The CDR3 region has the DNA TGTGCCAGCAGTTTACACCCCGGACTAGCGGGAGCCTACGAGCAGTACTTC.

This clonotype was seen repeatedly, ten times or more. The chain combines TRBV7-8 with TRBJ2-3; TRBD1 agrees at 9 bases. The V and J ends lost 4 bases and 5 bases, in that order; junction bases with no gene match: 4. This CDR3 contains 14 residues. Germline loops: CDR1 SGHVS, CDR2 FQNEAQ. For the CDR3, the DNA is TGTGCCAGCAGCTCCGGGACAGGGCGAGATACGCAGTATTTT. It translates to CASSSGTGRDTQYF.

The chain joins TRBV6-2 or TRBV6-3 to TRBJ2-1, with 15 bases lining up with TRBD2. With V trimmed by 6 bases and J by 2 bases, 2 bases remained unmatched. This CDR3 has 16 residues. Germline loops: CDR1 MNHEY, CDR2 SVGEGT. The chain's CDR3 is CASRGTSGGTYNEQFF. Written as DNA, the CDR3 is TGTGCCAGCAGGGGGACTAGCGGGGGGACCTACAATGAGCAGTTCTTC.

The J gene is TRBJ2-7, the V gene TRBV11-1, with TRBD1 identical over 9 bases. The CDR3 loop spans 19 amino acids. From germline, CDR1 is SGHAT and CDR2 FQDESV (reference sequence). Trimming at V came to 4 bases and at J to 0 bases, leaving 16 bases not matched to a gene. The CDR3 here is CASSSNRHLGQGISYEQYF. The CDR3 nucleotides read TGTGCCAGCAGCTCCAACCGCCACCTAGGACAGGGGATCTCCTACGAGCAGTACTTC.

This clonotype was detected once. The J gene is TRBJ1-3, the V gene TRBV7-8; tentative D call: TRBD1 (6 bases). This CDR3 has 14 residues. Trimming cost V 4 bases and J 2 bases, with 9 bases left between them. Germline CDR1 reads SGHVS; CDR2 reads FQNEAQ. The CDR3 sequence is CASSSDRTGNTIYF. CDR3 nucleotides: TGTGCCAGCAGCTCCGACAGGACTGGAAACACCATATATTTT.

This clonotype has ten or more counts. This sequence joins TRBV24-1 and TRBJ2-4; 7 positions agree with TRBD1. The CDR3 contains 16 residues. The V gene end was trimmed by 3 bases and the J gene end by 1 base; junction bases not matched to a gene: 5. Germline CDR1 reads KGHDR; CDR2 reads SFDVKD. Here the CDR3 reads CATSDGTVGAKNIQYF. The CDR3 coding sequence is TGTGCCACCAGTGATGGGACAGTCGGGGCCAAAAACATTCAGTACTTC.

This chain links TRBV10-3 with TRBJ2-1, with 7 bases that match TRBD2. Losses at the gene ends were 4 bases for V and 6 bases for J; bases not matched to a gene: 9. Germline V CDR1 and CDR2: ENHRY, SYGVKD. CDR3 size: 15 residues. CDR3 sequence (DNA): TGTGCCATCAGTGTGGGGCTAGCGGCAACCAATGAGCAGTTCTTC. Translation: CAISVGLAATNEQFF.

Worth noting for this clonotype: A clone one base away is much larger, so this may be a read error. The conserved phenylalanine or tryptophan is not found at the CDR3 terminus, so this likely reflects a read error. V usage is TRBV20-1 and J usage is TRBJ1-5; TRBD1 aligns across 8 bases. Per germline, CDR1 DFQATT and CDR2 SNEGSKA (reference sequence). V dropped 3 bases and J dropped 11; count of bases not matched to a gene: 15. This CDR3 comprises 15 residues. The CDR3, as DNA: TGCAGTGCTAGCCCCTTCGGACAGGGCATAGGGACCCAGCATATT. It yields the protein CSASPFGQGIGTQHI.

This clonotype was detected only a few times. The rearrangement uses TRBV18 and TRBJ2-7; D may be TRBD2 (5 bases). V was clipped by 3 bases and J by 5 bases, with 11 bases between them. Germline V gene data show CDR1 as KGHSH and CDR2 as LQKENI. This CDR3 has 13 amino acids. CDR3 region: CASSPIPGDEQYF. The CDR3 DNA is TGTGCCAGCTCACCCATCCCCGGGGACGAGCAGTACTTC.

The chain joins TRBV18 to TRBJ1-1, with 7 bases aligning to TRBD1. CDR1 and CDR2 from the germline V gene are KGHSH and LQKENI. V was clipped by 1 base and J by 1 base; unmatched bases: 9. CDR3 length equals 17 residues. This chain's CDR3 is CASSPQGAILRNTEAFF. For the CDR3, the DNA is TGTGCCAGCTCACCACAGGGGGCTATTCTTAGGAACACTGAAGCTTTCTTT. The full variable domain, completed using reference TRBV18 and TRBJ1-1, is NAGVMQNPRHLVRRRGQEARLRCSPMKGHSHVYWYRQLPEEGLKFMVYLQKENIIDESGMPKERFSAEFPKEGPSILRIQQVVRGDSAAYFCASSPQGAILRNTEAFFGQGTRLTVV.

CDR3: CASSQFTGVDEKLFF. CDR3 nucleotides: TGTGCCAGCAGTCAATTCACAGGGGTTGACGAAAAACTGTTTTTT. The chain carries TRBV28 and TRBJ1-4, with TRBD1 matching over 7 bases. CDR1 is MDHEN and CDR2 is SYDVKM in the germline V gene. The CDR3 runs 15 residues. V shed 5 bases and J 8 bases; nucleotides not matched to a gene: 11.

V is TRBV5-1 and J is TRBJ2-2; possible D gene TRBD1, 6 bases. The length of the CDR3 is 14 residues. Trimming cost V 4 bases and J 6 bases, with 13 bases left between them. Per germline, CDR1 SGHRS and CDR2 YFSETQ. The CDR3 region has the DNA TGCGCCAGCAGCGCGGACAGACCTCCCGGGGAGCTGTTTTTT. This sequence encodes CASSADRPPGELFF.

Concerning this clonotype: Being one base from a much bigger clone, this may be a read error. The CDR3 nucleotides are TGTGCCAGCCAGGGGGACACTGAAGCTTTCTTT. It codes for CASQGDTEAFF. The chain links TRBV6-2 or TRBV6-3 to TRBJ1-1, with 7 bases aligning to TRBD1. Germline-derived CDR1 and CDR2 are MNHEY and SVGEGT. This CDR3 has 11 residues. Trimming cost V 8 bases and J 3 bases; bases outside gene matches: 0.

DNA for the CDR3: TGTGCCATCAGTGTGGAAGGACTGCCGGGTGAAGCTTTCTTT. This encodes CAISVEGLPGEAFF. The chain carries TRBV10-3 and TRBJ1-1; D is uncertain. V dropped 4 bases and J dropped 7 bases, with 16 bases sitting between them. This CDR3 is built from 14 residues. Germline CDR1 and CDR2: ENHRY and SYGVKD.

This chain joins TRBV11-1 and TRBJ2-7, with D tentatively TRBD1 (5 bases). Looked up from germline, CDR1 is SGHAT and CDR2 is FQDESV (reference sequence). The CDR3 runs 12 residues. V was clipped by 3 bases and J by 5 bases, with 8 bases between them. This CDR3 reads CASSFRDHEQYF. CDR3 sequence (DNA): TGTGCCAGCAGCTTCAGGGATCACGAGCAGTACTTC.